Below are 2 T cell receptor beta chains sequenced from a single sample in a study of T cell responses to AZD1222 COVID-19 vaccine (dated by TCRdb to about 2021). Library prep was done by the immunoSEQ multiplex PCR assay. Held by TCRdb, this immuneACCESS table contains in-frame sequences only and omits some clones. Under half of the omission traces to an unresolved V gene where checked; the cause of the rest is unknown. For this sample the table gives around 120,000 clones, of which 75% to 90% were detected only once. Jointly, the top ten make up 11% of the sample. Per the publication, the time point label means: baseline before first vaccination. According to the study, the label for this sample's treatment or condition signals: meningococcal conjugate vaccine given as trial control. The sample here was peripheral blood, taken on day 0 of MenACWY control vaccination. These receptors all stem from an adult in good health.

The rearrangement links TRBV5-1 to TRBJ1-6; 10 nucleotides line up with TRBD1. Germline V CDR1 and CDR2: SGHRS, YFSETQ. V gave up 3 bases and J gave up 9 bases; unmatched junction bases: 9. The CDR3 has 16 residues. Written as DNA, the CDR3 is TGCGCCAGCAGCTACTTCTGGGACAGGGGAGGTTCACCCCTCCACTTT. It is translated as CASSYFWDRGGSPLHF.

The chain carries TRBV9 and TRBJ2-3; 7 nucleotides align to TRBD2. The J segment lost 6 bases and the V segment lost 3 bases, leaving 10 bases of the junction unmatched. This CDR3 has 15 residues. Per the germline V gene, CDR1 is SGDLS and CDR2 is YYNGEE. Here the CDR3 reads CASSGAGVGQDTQYF. CDR3 sequence (DNA): TGTGCCAGCAGCGGGGCGGGAGTCGGGCAGGATACGCAGTATTTT.